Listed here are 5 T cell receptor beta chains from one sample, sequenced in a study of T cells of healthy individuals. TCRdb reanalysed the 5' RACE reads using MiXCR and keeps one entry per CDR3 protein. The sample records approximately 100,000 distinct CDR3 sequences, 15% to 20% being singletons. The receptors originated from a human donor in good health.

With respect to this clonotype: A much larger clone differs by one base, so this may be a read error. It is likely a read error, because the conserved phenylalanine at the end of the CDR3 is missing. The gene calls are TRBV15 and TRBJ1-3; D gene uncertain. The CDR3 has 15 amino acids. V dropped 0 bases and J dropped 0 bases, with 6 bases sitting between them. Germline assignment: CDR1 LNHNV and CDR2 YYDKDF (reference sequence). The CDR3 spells CATSRDLSSGNTIYS. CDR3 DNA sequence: TGTGCCACCAGCAGAGATCTGAGCTCTGGAAACACCATATATTCT.

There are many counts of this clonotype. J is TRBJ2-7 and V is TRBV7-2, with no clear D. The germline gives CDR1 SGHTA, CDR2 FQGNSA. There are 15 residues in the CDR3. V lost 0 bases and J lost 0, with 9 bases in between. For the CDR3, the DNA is TGTGCCAGCAGCTTAGCGGGGTGGAGCTCCTACGAGCAGTACTTC. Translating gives CASSLAGWSSYEQYF.

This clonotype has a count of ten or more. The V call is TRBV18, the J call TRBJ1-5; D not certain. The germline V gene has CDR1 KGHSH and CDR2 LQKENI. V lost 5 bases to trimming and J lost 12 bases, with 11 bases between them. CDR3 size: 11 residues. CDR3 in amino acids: CASSSTEDQHF. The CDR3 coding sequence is TGTGCCAGCTCATCGACTGAAGACCAGCATTTT.

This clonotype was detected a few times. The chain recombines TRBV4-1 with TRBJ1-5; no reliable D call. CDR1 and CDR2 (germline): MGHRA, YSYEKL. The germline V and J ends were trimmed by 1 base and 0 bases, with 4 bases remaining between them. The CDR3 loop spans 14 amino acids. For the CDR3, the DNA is TGCGCCAGCAGCCAAGCCCGTAGCAATCAGCCCCAGCATTTT. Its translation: CASSQARSNQPQHF.

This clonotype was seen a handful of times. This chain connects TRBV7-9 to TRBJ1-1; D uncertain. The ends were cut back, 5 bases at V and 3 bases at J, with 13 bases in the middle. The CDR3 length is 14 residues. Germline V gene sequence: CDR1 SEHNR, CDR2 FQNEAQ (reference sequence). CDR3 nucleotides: TGTGCCAGCAGCCGACAAAGCGGGTACACTGAAGCTTTCTTT. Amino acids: CASSRQSGYTEAFF.